The sequence of this TCR beta chain was determined in a study of identical twins (dated by TCRdb to 2015 to 2016). Describing the broader study: To test whether fetal clonotypes persist, the study used deep sequencing on TCR alpha and beta repertoires from monozygotic twins, unrelated adults of various ages, and cord blood. To rule out contamination, replicate twin experiments were performed at different times with different library preparation protocols.

Study-wide conclusions, independent of this receptor: Excess twin sharing in beta out-of-frame sequences was weaker because fewer shared sequences lowered the signal-to-noise ratio. Zero-insertion analyses could be partly confounded by invariant T cells such as MAIT and iNKT, although diverse VJ usage argued against such confounding for most clonotypes. Because the same donors could not be followed over many years, the conclusions relied on cross-sectional statistical analysis. Abundant cord blood beta clonotypes carried fewer insertions; young adult naive repertoires showed a weaker similar trend, while memory repertoires showed none. Compared with coincidental sharing between unrelated individuals, out-of-frame TCR alpha sequences shared between twins had an excess of sequences with low generation probability. Recombination models systematically underestimated out-of-frame TCR alpha sharing in monozygotic twins but agreed with sharing between unrelated individuals.

With regard to this clonotype: Its antigen target is currently unknown. No qualities accompany the bases; no much larger clone lies one base away.

V trim: 8 bases; J trim: 5 bases; unmatched bases: 15. The CDR3 sequence holds 15 residues, the cysteine and phenylalanine included. The retained sequence is limited to the CDR3, 45 bases, with the frame set at the first base. Based on the germline V gene, the CDR1 and CDR2 sequences are MNHEY and SVGAGI. The library was generated by 5' RACE. The data were produced on an Illumina HiSeq 2000. A universal primer binding site was introduced by template switching, and a unique molecular identifier was present in the final cDNA, enabling accurate counting of TCR cDNA molecules. Specific primers in the conserved constant-segment region were used to synthesize first-strand cDNA for TCR alpha and beta chains. To control for contamination, every cDNA library was double barcoded, receiving both a SMART-Mk sample barcode and Illumina barcodes. Two successive PCR steps introduced TruSeq adapter sequences along with Illumina sample barcodes. TCR alpha and beta cDNA libraries were sequenced on the Illumina HiSeq platform with custom primers. The original pipeline was this. MiGEC processed the raw reads to extract unique molecular identifiers, while MiXCR was used to determine the CDR3 positions. Recombination models were inferred per individual with the repgenHMM and IGoR tools using an EM algorithm. Shared clonotype analysis was performed with the tcR package in R, normalizing sharing by the product of cloneset sizes. To study raw recombination free of thymic and clonal selection effects, out-of-frame nonproductive sequences were analyzed. The public sequencing data were trimmed at Q25 with fastp and processed into clonotypes with MiXCR by TCRdb, which kept only in-frame beta chains. Under each unique CDR3 protein, matching rows form one entry showing the most common genes and DNA. These V and J calls rely on TCRdb rather than the paper's analysis. This sample gives fewer than 250,000 distinct CDR3 sequences in total; approximately 15% of them show up just once. Roughly two fifths of the sample is taken by the ten largest.

Every donor in the study was a healthy Caucasian. Three pairs of female monozygotic twins, all aged roughly 18 to 30 years, were included in the twin cohort. Positive isolation kits from Invitrogen were used to isolate the CD4+ and CD8+ T cell populations. These sequences were also reported in another study, on T cells expressing NK-cell markers. The second study reports: Fewer than ten donors provided sorted CD3+CD56+NKG2C+, CD3+CD56+NKG2C- and CD3+CD56-NKG2C+ T-cell subsets, whose TCR beta-chain repertoires were profiled. Of the eight sequenced donors, seven were found to be HCMV-seropositive and one was found to be HCMV-seronegative. To restrict sorting to alphabetaTCR-expressing T cells, an anti-gammadeltaTCR antibody was added in several experiments. In five to seven donors, the dominant CD3+CD56+NKG2C+ clonotypes were found to rank among the top 10 CD8+ clonotypes and to make up about 1.0-7.5% of CD8+ T cells. Those dominant clonotypes were again the most abundant among CD3+CD56-NKG2C+ cells in a few donors, at 28.3-60.1%. It remained unclear whether the expanded NKG2C-expressing T cell clones were specific for HCMV antigens. Randomly selected healthy volunteers, three men and five women, were used as the eight sequenced donors. HCMV-specific IgG was detected in serum with a commercial ELISA kit to determine HCMV serostatus. MIGEC was used to demultiplex reads and group the reads by UMI, and MiTCR was used to assemble and quantify clonotypes. To exclude erroneous sequences, any TCR cDNA sequence not supported by at least two reads was discarded. The tcR package was used for downstream repertoire analysis, with clonotypes matched between fractions based on CDR3 nucleotide sequence plus V segment. VDJmatch was used to annotate antigen specificity against VDJdb, with one amino acid substitution allowed in CDR3.

The sequence derives from a woman younger than 30 in good health. Sequenced sample: CD8+ T cells sorted from blood. In this chain, TRBV6-5 is recombined with TRBJ2-7; TRBD2 aligns with 7 central bases. CDR3 loop: CASGFWSSGRNEQYF. The DNA is as follows: TGTGCCAGCGGTTTTTGGTCTAGCGGAAGGAACGAGCAGTACTTC.